These T cell receptor beta chains were read from a single sample in a study of shared clonotypes between healthy human individuals. The method was immunoSEQ multiplex PCR; TCRdb's version includes in-frame clones alone and lacks a portion of them. The sample records millions of clones, just over 90% being singletons. The specimen was naive CD8+ T cells from PBMCs. These receptors were obtained from a man younger than 35 in good health. Some clones in this sample may be carry-over from other donors' samples. CDR3s include the opening cysteine and the closing phenylalanine or tryptophan. A D gene is named only where the DNA matches it firmly. Size is omitted from some rows. Given values are once, few, many or a class for expanded clones.

d_call,clone_size,cdr3_length,j_call,v_call,cdr3_aa,cdr3_nt
-,-,14,TRBJ2-7,TRBV27,CASHQRGSSYEQYF,TGTGCCAGCCACCAGAGGGGGAGCTCCTACGAGCAGTACTTC
-,-,11,TRBJ2-1,TRBV28,CASSLSNEQFF,TGTGCCAGCAGTTTAAGCAATGAGCAGTTCTTC
-,-,14,TRBJ1-5,TRBV5-6,CASSLWELNQPQHF,TGTGCCAGCAGCTTGTGGGAGTTAAATCAGCCCCAGCATTTT
-,-,14,TRBJ1-5,TRBV4-3,CASSQEDFNQPQHF,TGCGCCAGCAGCCAAGAAGACTTCAATCAGCCCCAGCATTTT
-,-,14,TRBJ2-1,TRBV9,CASSPSLGNNEQFF,TGTGCCAGCAGTCCAAGCCTAGGCAACAATGAGCAGTTCTTC
-,few,11,TRBJ1-1,TRBV30,CAWSVRHEAFF,TGTGCCTGGAGTGTAAGGCACGAAGCTTTCTTT
TRBD2,-,16,TRBJ2-2,TRBV7-6,CASSLAGLAGNGELFF,TGTGCCAGCAGCTTAGCGGGACTAGCGGGGAACGGGGAGCTGTTTTTT
-,few,13,TRBJ1-3,TRBV7-9,CASSFPLRHTIYF,TGTGCCAGCAGCTTCCCCCTCCGTCACACCATATATTTT
-,-,12,TRBJ2-7,TRBV28,CASAIGDYEQYF,TGTGCCAGCGCCATAGGGGACTACGAGCAGTACTTC
-,-,13,TRBJ2-1,TRBV11-2,CASSFDSYNEQFF,TGTGCCAGCAGCTTTGACTCGTACAATGAGCAGTTCTTC
-,-,11,TRBJ2-7,TRBV6-5,CASGAGHEQYF,TGTGCCAGCGGAGCAGGGCACGAGCAGTACTTC
-,-,13,TRBJ1-2,TRBV7-9,CASSPHGSYGYTF,TGTGCCAGCAGCCCTCACGGGAGCTATGGCTACACCTTC
TRBD2,-,17,TRBJ2-1,TRBV9,CASSVAKASGSWKEQFF,TGTGCCAGCAGCGTAGCTAAGGCTAGCGGGAGTTGGAAAGAGCAGTTCTTC
-,-,18,TRBJ2-1,TRBV30,CAWSTRGIATLSYNEQFF,TGTGCCTGGAGTACAAGGGGGATCGCCACCCTCTCCTACAATGAGCAGTTCTTC
-,-,12,TRBJ1-5,TRBV21-1,CASRVLDQPQHF,TGTGCCAGCAGGGTGTTGGATCAGCCCCAGCATTTT
-,-,16,TRBJ2-5,TRBV7-6,CASSLVGGSGQETQYF,TGTGCCAGCAGCTTAGTTGGGGGAAGTGGTCAAGAGACCCAGTACTTC
TRBD1,-,14,TRBJ2-7,TRBV11-3,CASSSGTGGGEQYF,TGTGCCAGCAGCTCCGGGACAGGGGGCGGCGAGCAGTACTTC
TRBD2,-,18,TRBJ2-7,TRBV10-2,CASSESTLAGGASYEQYF,TGCGCCAGCAGTGAGTCGACACTAGCGGGAGGGGCTAGCTACGAGCAGTACTTC
TRBD2,-,13,TRBJ2-7,TRBV7-2,CASSLPGLAGLYF,TGTGCCAGCAGCTTACCGGGACTAGCGGGACTATACTTC
TRBD1,-,16,TRBJ1-2,TRBV25-1,CASSELGDRGTEGYTF,TGTGCCAGCAGTGAATTAGGCGACAGGGGGACGGAAGGCTACACCTTC
TRBD1,-,15,TRBJ2-3,TRBV9,CASSVVGTGADTQYF,TGTGCCAGCAGCGTAGTCGGGACAGGGGCAGATACGCAGTATTTT
-,-,15,TRBJ2-5,TRBV5-5,CASSLGVLEQETQYF,TGTGCCAGCAGCTTGGGGGTACTGGAACAAGAGACCCAGTACTTC
TRBD1,-,15,TRBJ2-7,TRBV28,CASSPNLGTAYEQYF,TGTGCCAGCAGTCCAAATCTTGGGACAGCCTACGAGCAGTACTTC
TRBD2,-,15,TRBJ2-7,TRBV9,CASSVSGLAGNEQYF,TGTGCCAGCAGCGTATCGGGACTAGCAGGAAACGAGCAGTACTTC
-,-,12,TRBJ1-2,TRBV10-3,CAISQTIYGYTF,TGTGCCATCAGTCAGACTATCTATGGCTACACCTTC
-,-,15,TRBJ1-1,TRBV6-1,CASSVSRGARTEAFF,TGTGCCAGCAGTGTTTCTCGAGGGGCGCGAACTGAAGCTTTCTTT
TRBD1,-,18,TRBJ2-1,TRBV27,CASTSRGRGGFLYNEQFF,TGTGCCAGCACCTCTAGGGGGCGAGGAGGATTCCTATACAATGAGCAGTTCTTC
-,-,15,TRBJ2-7,TRBV6-1,CASSEGLASSYEQYF,TGTGCCAGCAGTGAAGGGTTGGCCAGCTCCTACGAGCAGTACTTC
-,-,14,TRBJ2-5,TRBV6-6,CASIPIVGGETQYF,TGTGCCAGCATTCCGATAGTTGGAGGAGAGACCCAGTACTTC
-,-,14,TRBJ1-5,TRBV28,CASSPDRSKWPQHF,TGTGCCAGCAGTCCTGACAGGTCGAAATGGCCCCAGCATTTT
-,-,15,TRBJ2-1,TRBV7-2,CASSPEGYLYNEQFF,TGTGCCAGCAGCCCCGAAGGGTACCTCTACAATGAGCAGTTCTTC
TRBD1,-,16,TRBJ1-5,TRBV27,CASSTGQGISNQPQHF,TGTGCCAGCAGTACGGGACAGGGCATAAGCAATCAGCCCCAGCATTTT
-,-,14,TRBJ1-3,TRBV28,CASSLGISGNTIYF,TGTGCCAGCAGTTTGGGGATCTCTGGAAACACCATATATTTT
-,-,19,TRBJ2-4,TRBV6-4,CASSTSGTERRVGKNIQYF,TGTGCCAGCAGTACTTCCGGGACCGAAAGGCGGGTGGGCAAAAACATTCAGTACTTC
TRBD2,-,15,TRBJ2-1,TRBV19,CASSIGASGYNEQFF,TGTGCCAGTAGTATCGGGGCTAGCGGTTACAATGAGCAGTTCTTC
-,-,15,TRBJ1-3,TRBV5-4,CASSHRGTGGNTIYF,TGTGCCAGCAGCCATAGGGGGACTGGTGGAAACACCATATATTTT